This TCR beta chain is from a study of blood T cells in healthy people across ages. Combining a sample-barcoded 5' primer with a J-beta primer mix, a second PCR ran for 7 to 11 cycles. MiXCR, run by TCRdb on the 5' RACE reads, gives a single entry per CDR3 protein. The table includes under 1,100,000 distinct CDR3 sequences, 20% to 25% detected once. Germline V gene lookup returns CDR1 SGHTA and CDR2 FQGTGA. The CDR3 is made up of 15 amino acids. Unmatched junction bases numbered 4, after V lost 1 base and J lost 2 bases. This sample was shared with a second study, whose subject was T cells of mothers and their children. This second study says: Slightly higher but non-significant overlap marked related mother-child pairs versus unrelated pairs.

The chain is built from TRBV7-3 and TRBJ2-5; 7 bases are shared with TRBD2. The source material was blood. This TCR derives from a girl aged 2-10 years in good health. This chain's CDR3 is CASSLIAGEQETQYF. The CDR3 coding sequence is TGTGCCAGCAGCTTAATTGCGGGAGAACAAGAGACCCAGTACTTC. The variable domain in full, completed from reference TRBV7-3 and TRBJ2-5, reads GAGVSQTPSNKVTEKGKYVELRCDPISGHTALYWYRQSLGQGPEFLIYFQGTGAADDSGLPNDRFFAVRPEGSVSTLKIQRTERGDSAVYLCASSLIAGEQETQYFGPGTRLLVL.